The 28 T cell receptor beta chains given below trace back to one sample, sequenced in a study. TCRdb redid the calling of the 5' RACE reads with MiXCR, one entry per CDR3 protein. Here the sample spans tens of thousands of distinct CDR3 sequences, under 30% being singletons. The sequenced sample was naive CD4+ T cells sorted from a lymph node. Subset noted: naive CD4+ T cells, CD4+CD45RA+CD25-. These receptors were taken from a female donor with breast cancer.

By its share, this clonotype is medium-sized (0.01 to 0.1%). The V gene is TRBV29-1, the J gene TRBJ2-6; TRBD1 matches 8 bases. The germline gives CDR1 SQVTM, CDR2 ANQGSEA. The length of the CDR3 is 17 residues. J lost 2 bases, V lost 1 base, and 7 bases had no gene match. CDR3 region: CSVEVTGALAGANVLTF. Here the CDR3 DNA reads TGCAGCGTTGAAGTGACAGGGGCCTTAGCTGGGGCCAACGTCCTGACTTTC.

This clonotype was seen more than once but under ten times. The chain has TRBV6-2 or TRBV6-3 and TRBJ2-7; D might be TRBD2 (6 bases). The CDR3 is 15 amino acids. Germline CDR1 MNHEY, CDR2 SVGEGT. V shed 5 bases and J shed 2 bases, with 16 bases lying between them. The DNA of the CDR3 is TGTGCCAGCAGTAGAGGACGGACTAAACCCTACGAGCAGTACTTC. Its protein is CASSRGRTKPYEQYF.

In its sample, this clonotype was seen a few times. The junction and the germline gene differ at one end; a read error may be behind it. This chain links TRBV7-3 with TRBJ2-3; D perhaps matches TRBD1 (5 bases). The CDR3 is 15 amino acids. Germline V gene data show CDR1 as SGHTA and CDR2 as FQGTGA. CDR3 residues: CANSRQQGVADTQYF. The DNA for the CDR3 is TGTGCCAACAGCCGCCAGCAGGGTGTCGCAGATACGCAGTATTTT.

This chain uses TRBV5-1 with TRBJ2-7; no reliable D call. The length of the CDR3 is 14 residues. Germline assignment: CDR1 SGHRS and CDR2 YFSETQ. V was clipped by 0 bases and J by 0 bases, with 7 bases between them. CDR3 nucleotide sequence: TGCGCCAGCAGCTTGGGTCCGGGCTCCTACGAGCAGTACTTC. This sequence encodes CASSLGPGSYEQYF.

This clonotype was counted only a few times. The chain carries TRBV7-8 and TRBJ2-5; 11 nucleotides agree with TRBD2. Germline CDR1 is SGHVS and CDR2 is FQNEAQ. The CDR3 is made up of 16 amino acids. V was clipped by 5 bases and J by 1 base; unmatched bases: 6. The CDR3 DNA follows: TGTGCCAGCAGCAAGCGACTAGCGGGGAGCCAAGAGACCCAGTACTTC. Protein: CASSKRLAGSQETQYF. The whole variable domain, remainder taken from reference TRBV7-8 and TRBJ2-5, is GAGVSQSPRYKVAKRGQDVALRCDPISGHVSLFWYQQALGQGPEFLTYFQNEAQLDKSGLPSDRFFAERPEGSVSTLKIQRTQQEDSAVYLCASSKRLAGSQETQYFGPGTRLLVL.

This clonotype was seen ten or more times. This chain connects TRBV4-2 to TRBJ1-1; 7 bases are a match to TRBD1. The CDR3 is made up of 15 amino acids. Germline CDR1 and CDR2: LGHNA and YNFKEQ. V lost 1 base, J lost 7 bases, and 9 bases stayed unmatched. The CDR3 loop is CASSQAGRTGHEAFF. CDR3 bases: TGTGCCAGCAGCCAAGCCGGCCGGACAGGCCATGAAGCTTTCTTT.

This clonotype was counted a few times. CDR3 amino acids: CASSKTWSEETQYF. As DNA, the CDR3 is TGTGCCAGCAGCAAGACATGGTCGGAGGAGACCCAGTACTTC. The genes are TRBV7-2 and TRBJ2-5, with D unresolved. Trimming took off 5 bases at V and 5 bases at J, with 15 bases between the two ends. The CDR3 extends over 14 amino acids. Germline V lookup: CDR1 SGHTA, CDR2 FQGNSA.

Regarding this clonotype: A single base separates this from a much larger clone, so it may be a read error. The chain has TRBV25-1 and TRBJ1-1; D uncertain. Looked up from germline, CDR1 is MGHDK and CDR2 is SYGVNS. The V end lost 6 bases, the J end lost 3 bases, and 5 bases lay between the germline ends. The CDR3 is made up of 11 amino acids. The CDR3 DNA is TGTGCCAGCAGGGCCTACACTGAAGCTTTCTTT. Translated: CASRAYTEAFF.

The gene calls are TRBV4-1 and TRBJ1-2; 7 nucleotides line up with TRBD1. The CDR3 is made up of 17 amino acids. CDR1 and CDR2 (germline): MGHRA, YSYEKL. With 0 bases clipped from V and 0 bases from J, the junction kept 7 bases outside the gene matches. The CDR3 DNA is TGCGCCAGCAGCCAAGATACAACAGGGGTGGCTAACTATGGCTACACCTTC. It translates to CASSQDTTGVANYGYTF.

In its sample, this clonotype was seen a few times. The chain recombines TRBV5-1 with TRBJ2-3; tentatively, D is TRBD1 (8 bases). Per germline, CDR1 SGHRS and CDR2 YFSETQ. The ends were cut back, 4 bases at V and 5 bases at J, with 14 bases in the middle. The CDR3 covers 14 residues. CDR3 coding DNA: TGCGCCAGCAGCCCAACAGGGGGGGTAGATACGCAGTATTTT. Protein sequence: CASSPTGGVDTQYF.

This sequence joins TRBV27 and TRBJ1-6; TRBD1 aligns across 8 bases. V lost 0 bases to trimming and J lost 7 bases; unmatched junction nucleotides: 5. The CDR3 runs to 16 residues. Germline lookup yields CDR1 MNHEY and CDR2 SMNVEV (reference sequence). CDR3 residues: CASSLSWTGLNSPLHF. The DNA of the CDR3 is TGTGCCAGCAGTTTATCCTGGACAGGGTTGAATTCACCCCTCCACTTT.

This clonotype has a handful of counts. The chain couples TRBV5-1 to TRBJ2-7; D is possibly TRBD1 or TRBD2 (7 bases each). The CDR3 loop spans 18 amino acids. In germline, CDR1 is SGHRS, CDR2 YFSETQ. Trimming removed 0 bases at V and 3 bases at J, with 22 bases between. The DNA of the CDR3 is TGCGCCAGCAGCTTGGCCCCGGGAGGCGGACAGGTTTACTACGAGCAGTACTTC. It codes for CASSLAPGGGQVYYEQYF.

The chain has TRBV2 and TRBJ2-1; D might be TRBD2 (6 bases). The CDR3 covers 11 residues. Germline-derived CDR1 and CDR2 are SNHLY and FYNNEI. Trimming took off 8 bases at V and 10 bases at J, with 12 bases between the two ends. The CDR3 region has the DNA TGTGCCAGCCCAAGGAGGGGAGAGCAGTTCTTC. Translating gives CASPRRGEQFF.

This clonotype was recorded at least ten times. The CDR3 is CATSDGQGTAGETQYF. The DNA for the CDR3 is TGTGCCACCAGTGATGGACAGGGAACCGCGGGAGAGACCCAGTACTTC. The V gene is TRBV24-1, the J gene TRBJ2-5; 8 positions match TRBD1. The ends lost 3 bases at V and 4 bases at J; junction bases unmatched: 9. CDR1 and CDR2 from the germline V gene are KGHDR and SFDVKD. This CDR3 spans 16 amino acids.

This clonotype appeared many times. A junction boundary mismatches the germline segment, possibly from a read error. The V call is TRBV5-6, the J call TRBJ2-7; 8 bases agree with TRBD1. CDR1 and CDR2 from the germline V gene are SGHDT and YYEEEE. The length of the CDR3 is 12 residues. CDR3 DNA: TGTGCCAGCAGCTTTGCTGGACAGGGAAGGAACTTC. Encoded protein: CASSFAGQGRNF.

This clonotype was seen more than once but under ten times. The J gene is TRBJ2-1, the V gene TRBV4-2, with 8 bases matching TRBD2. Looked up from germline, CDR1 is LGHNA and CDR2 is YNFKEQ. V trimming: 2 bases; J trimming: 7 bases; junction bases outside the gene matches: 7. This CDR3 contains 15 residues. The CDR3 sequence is CASSQPGLVRNEQFF. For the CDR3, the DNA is TGTGCCAGCAGCCAACCGGGACTAGTGCGGAATGAGCAGTTCTTC.

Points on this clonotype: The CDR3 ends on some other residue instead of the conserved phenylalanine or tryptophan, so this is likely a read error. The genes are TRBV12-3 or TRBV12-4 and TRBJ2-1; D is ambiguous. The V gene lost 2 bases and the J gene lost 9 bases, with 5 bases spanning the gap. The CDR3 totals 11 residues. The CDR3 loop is CASSLQPEQFL. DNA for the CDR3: TGTGCCAGCAGTTTACAGCCTGAGCAGTTCCTC.

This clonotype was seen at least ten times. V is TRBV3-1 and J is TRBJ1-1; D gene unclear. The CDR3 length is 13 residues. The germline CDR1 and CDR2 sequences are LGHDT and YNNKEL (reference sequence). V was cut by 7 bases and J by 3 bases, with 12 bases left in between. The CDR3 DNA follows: TGTGCCAGCACCCCTACCGGGGACACTGAAGCTTTCTTT. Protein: CASTPTGDTEAFF. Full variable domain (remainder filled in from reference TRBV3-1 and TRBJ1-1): DTAVSQTPKYLVTQMGNDKSIKCEQNLGHDTMYWYKQDSKKFLKIMFSYNNKELIINETVPNRFSPKSPDKAHLNLHINSLELGDSAVYFCASTPTGDTEAFFGQGTRLTVV.

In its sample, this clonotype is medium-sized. CDR3 nucleotides: TGTGCCAGCAGCTTCGGACAGTTCTCCTACGAGCAGTACTTC. Protein product: CASSFGQFSYEQYF. The rearrangement joins TRBV9 to TRBJ2-7, with D maybe TRBD1 (6 bases). Germline values: CDR1 SGDLS, CDR2 YYNGEE. V was cut by 4 bases and J by 0 bases, with 11 bases left in between. This CDR3 spans 14 amino acids.

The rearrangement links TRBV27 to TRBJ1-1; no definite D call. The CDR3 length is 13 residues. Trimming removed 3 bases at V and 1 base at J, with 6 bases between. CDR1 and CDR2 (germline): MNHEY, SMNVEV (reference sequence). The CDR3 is CASSFYRNTEAFF. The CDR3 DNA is TGTGCCAGCAGTTTTTATAGGAACACTGAAGCTTTCTTT.

Here the CDR3 DNA reads TGTGCCAGCAGTGAAGCACAAGAGACCCAGTACTTC. It encodes CASSEAQETQYF. The genes are TRBV2 and TRBJ2-5, with no clear D. The CDR3 covers 12 residues. Trimming stripped 0 bases from V and 2 bases from J, with 1 base between. CDR1 is SNHLY and CDR2 is FYNNEI in the germline V gene.

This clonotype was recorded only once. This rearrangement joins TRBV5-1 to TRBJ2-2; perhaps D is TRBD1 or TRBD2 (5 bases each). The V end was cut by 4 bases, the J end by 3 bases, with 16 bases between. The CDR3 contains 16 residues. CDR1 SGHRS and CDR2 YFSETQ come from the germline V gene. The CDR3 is CASSPSGTKDTGELFF. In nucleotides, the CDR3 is TGCGCCAGCAGCCCCTCCGGGACGAAGGACACCGGGGAGCTGTTTTTT.

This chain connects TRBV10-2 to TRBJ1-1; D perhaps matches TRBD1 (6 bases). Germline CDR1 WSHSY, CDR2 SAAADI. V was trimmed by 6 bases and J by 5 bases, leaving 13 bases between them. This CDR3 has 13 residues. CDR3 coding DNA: TGCGCCAGCAGACAGGGACTATGGACTGAAGCTTTCTTT. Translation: CASRQGLWTEAFF.

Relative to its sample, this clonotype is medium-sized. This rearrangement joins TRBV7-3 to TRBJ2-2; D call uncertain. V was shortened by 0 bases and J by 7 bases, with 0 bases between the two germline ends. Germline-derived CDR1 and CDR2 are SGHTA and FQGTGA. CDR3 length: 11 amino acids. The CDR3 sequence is CASSLTGELFF. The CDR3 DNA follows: TGTGCCAGCAGCTTAACCGGGGAGCTGTTTTTT.

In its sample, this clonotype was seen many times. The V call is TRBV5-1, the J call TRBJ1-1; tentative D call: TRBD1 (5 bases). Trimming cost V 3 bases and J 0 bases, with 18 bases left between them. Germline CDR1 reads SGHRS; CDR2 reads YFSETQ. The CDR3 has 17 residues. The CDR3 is CASSSPTDRGMNTEAFF. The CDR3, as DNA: TGCGCCAGCAGCTCACCTACTGACAGAGGGATGAACACTGAAGCTTTCTTT.

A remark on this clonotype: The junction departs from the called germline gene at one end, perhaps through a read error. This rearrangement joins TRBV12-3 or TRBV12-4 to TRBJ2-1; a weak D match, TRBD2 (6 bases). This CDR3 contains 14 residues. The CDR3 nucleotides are TGTACCAGCAGTAGACCTAGCGTTGGGGATGAGCAGTTCTTC. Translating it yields CTSSRPSVGDEQFF.

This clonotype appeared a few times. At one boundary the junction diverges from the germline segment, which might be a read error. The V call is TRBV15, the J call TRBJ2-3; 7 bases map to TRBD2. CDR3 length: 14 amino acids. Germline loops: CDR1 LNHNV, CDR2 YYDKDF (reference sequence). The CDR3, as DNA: TGTACCACCAGCTGGGGGGGGAACACAGATACGCAGTATTTT. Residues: CTTSWGGNTDTQYF.

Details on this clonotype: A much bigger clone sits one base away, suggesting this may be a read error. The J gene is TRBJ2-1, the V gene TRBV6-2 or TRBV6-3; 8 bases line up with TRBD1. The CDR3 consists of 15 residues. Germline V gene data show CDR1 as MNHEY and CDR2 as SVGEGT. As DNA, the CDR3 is TGTACCAGCATCACCCCCAGGGGGCGGTTGAATGAGCAGTTCTTC. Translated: CTSITPRGRLNEQFF.